The T cell receptor (beta chain) under discussion was sequenced for a study of shared clonotypes between healthy human individuals. Libraries were prepared by immunoSEQ multiplex PCR; TCRdb keeps only in-frame clonotypes and omits some of them. The repertoire holds roughly 2.4 million clones, with approximately 95% as singletons. This clone was counted a single time. The same CDR3 is also encoded by other DNA sequences in this sample. Germline V gene sequence: CDR1 SGHTA, CDR2 FQGNSA. The CDR3 loop spans 15 amino acids. Trimming left V 1 base short and J 0 bases short, with 10 bases between. Specimen: naive CD4+ T cells sorted from blood. The sample's subset: CD45RA+ positively selected. The chain joins TRBV7-2 to TRBJ2-7; weak D call: TRBD1 (5 bases). This sequence originates from a man between 18 and 29 years old in good health. As DNA, the CDR3 is TGTGCCAGCAGCTTAGTGGGGCTAGGCTCCTACGAGCAGTACTTC. Residues: CASSLVGLGSYEQYF.